This T cell receptor beta chain came from a study of cytomegalovirus exposure and HLA in healthy donors. Study-level points and caveats: Some segments of the V type, notably TRBV6-2 and TRBV6-3, were excluded as indistinguishable. For TCR beta chains, V- and J-gene trimming was later linked to a missense DCLRE1C variant.

From germline, CDR1 is LGHNA and CDR2 YNFKEQ. The CDR3 is 14 residues long. V lost 0 bases, J lost 3 bases, and 8 bases lay in between. As concerns this clone: Its specificity is unknown.

PCR amplification relied on 60 Vbeta primers (plus 13 Jbeta primers). In the authors' workflow: Unique TCR beta chains numbered about 80 million in a later analysis, with about 11 million shared. The protocol was immunoSEQ multiplex PCR, while the TCRdb copy is restricted to in-frame clones and leaves out a portion. D and trimming were read from the DNA, whereas the V and J calls and clone size are those reported in that table. The repertoire holds some 200,000 clones, with around four fifths as singletons. Sample: PBMCs. The TCR comes from a woman between 35 and 50 years old in good health and CMV-seronegative. This sequence joins TRBV4-2 and TRBJ2-5; D uncertain. The CDR3 loop is CASSQERGEETQYF. In nucleotides, the CDR3 is TGTGCCAGCAGCCAAGAACGCGGCGAAGAGACCCAGTACTTC.